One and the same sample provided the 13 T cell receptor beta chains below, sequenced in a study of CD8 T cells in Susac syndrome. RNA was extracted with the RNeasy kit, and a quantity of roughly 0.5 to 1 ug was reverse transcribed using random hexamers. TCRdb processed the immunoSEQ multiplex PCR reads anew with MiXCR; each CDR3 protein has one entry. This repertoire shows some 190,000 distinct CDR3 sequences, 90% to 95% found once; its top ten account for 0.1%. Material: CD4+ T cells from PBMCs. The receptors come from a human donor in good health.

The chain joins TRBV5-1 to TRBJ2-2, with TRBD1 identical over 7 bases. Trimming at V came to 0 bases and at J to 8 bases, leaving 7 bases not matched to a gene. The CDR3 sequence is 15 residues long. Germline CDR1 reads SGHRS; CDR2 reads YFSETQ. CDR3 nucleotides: TGCGCCAGCAGCTTGGTGGGACAGTCTGTTGGGGAGCTGTTTTTT. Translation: CASSLVGQSVGELFF. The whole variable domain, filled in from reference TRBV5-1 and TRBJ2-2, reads KAGVTQTPRYLIKTRGQQVTLSCSPISGHRSVSWYQQTPGQGLQFLFEYFSETQRNKGNFPGRFSGRQFSNSRSEMNVSTLELGDSALYLCASSLVGQSVGELFFGEGSRLTVL.

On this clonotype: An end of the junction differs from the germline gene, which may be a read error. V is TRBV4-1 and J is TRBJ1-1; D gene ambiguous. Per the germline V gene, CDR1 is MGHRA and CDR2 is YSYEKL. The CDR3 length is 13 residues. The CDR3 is CASSQVSRQVLRF. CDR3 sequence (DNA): TGCGCCAGCAGCCAAGTTAGTCGGCAGGTCCTTAGGTTT.

CDR3 bases: TGTGCCAGCAGCGTGTCAGAGGACAATGAGCAGTTCTTC. It encodes CASSVSEDNEQFF. The V call is TRBV9, the J call TRBJ2-1; the D is unclear. The V and J ends lost 2 bases and 5 bases respectively, with 8 bases between them. The CDR3 consists of 13 residues. Germline V lookup: CDR1 SGDLS, CDR2 YYNGEE. Together with reference TRBV9 and TRBJ2-1, the CDR3 gives the full variable domain: DSGVTQTPKHLITATGQRVTLRCSPRSGDLSVYWYQQSLDQGLQFLIQYYNGEERAKGNILERFSAQQFPDLHSELNLSSLELGDSALYFCASSVSEDNEQFFGPGTRLTVL.

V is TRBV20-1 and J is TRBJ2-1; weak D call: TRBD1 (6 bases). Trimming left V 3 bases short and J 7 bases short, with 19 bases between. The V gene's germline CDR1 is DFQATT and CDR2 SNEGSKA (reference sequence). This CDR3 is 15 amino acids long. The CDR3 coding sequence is TGCAGTGCTAGTCGGGCAGGGGATGTCATGAATGAGCAGTTCTTC. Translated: CSASRAGDVMNEQFF.

Here the CDR3 reads CASSQERTSGSYNEQFF. In DNA, the CDR3 is TGTGCCAGCAGCCAAGAAAGGACCAGTGGTTCCTACAATGAGCAGTTCTTC. This chain connects TRBV3-1 to TRBJ2-1; D gene unclear. Germline CDR1 is LGHDT and CDR2 is YNNKEL (reference sequence). This CDR3 region has 17 residues. V lost 0 bases to trimming and J lost 1 base, with 13 bases between them.

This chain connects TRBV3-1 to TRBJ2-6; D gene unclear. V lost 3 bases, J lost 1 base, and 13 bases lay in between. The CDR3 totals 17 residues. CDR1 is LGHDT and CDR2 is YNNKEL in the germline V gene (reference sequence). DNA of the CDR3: TGTGCCAGCAGCCAGACTTTGTCCGCATCTGGGGCCAACGTCCTGACTTTC. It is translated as CASSQTLSASGANVLTF.

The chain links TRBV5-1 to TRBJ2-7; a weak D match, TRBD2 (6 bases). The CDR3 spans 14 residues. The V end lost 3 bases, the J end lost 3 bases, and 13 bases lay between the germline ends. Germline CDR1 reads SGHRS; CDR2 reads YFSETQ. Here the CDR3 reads CASSSIPGDYEQYF. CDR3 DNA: TGCGCCAGCAGCTCCATCCCGGGGGACTACGAGCAGTACTTC.

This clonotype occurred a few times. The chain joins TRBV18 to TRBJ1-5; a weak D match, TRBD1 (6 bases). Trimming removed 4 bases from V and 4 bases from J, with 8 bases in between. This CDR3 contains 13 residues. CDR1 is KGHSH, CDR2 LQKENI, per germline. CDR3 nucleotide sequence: TGTGCCAGCTCACGGGACACAAATCAGCCCCAGCATTTT. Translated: CASSRDTNQPQHF.

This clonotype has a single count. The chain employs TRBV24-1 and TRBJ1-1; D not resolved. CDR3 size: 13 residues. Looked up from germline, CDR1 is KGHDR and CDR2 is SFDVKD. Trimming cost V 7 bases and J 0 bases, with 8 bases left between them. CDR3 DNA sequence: TGTGCCACCAGGGATCGTATGAACACTGAAGCTTTCTTT. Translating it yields CATRDRMNTEAFF.

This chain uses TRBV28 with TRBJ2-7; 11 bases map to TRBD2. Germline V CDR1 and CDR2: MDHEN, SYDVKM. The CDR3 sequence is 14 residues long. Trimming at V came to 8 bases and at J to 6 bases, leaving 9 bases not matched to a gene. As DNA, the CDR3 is TGTGCCAGCTGTAGGACTAGCGGGTTTGGCGAGCAGTACGTC. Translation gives CASCRTSGFGEQYV.

CDR3: CSARDKDRWTIQQYV. The CDR3 bases are TGCAGTGCTAGAGATAAGGACAGGTGGACGATTCAGCAGTACGTC. This rearrangement joins TRBV20-1 to TRBJ2-7; TRBD1 matches at 7 bases. The V gene's germline CDR1 is DFQATT and CDR2 SNEGSKA (reference sequence). V lost 0 bases to trimming and J lost 8 bases; unmatched junction nucleotides: 13. The CDR3 has 15 residues.

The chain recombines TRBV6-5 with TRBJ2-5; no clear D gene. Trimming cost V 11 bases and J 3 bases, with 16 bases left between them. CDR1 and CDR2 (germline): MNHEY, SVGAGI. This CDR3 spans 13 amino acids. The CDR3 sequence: CACRPSGEETQYF. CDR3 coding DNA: TGTGCCTGTAGGCCCTCGGGTGAAGAGACCCAGTACTTC.

The CDR3 sequence: CATSDPGIRREQFF. The CDR3 nucleotides read TGTGCCACCAGTGACCCGGGGATTCGGCGGGAGCAGTTCTTC. The J gene is TRBJ2-1, the V gene TRBV24-1; TRBD2 might be the D (5 bases). This CDR3 spans 14 amino acids. CDR1 KGHDR and CDR2 SFDVKD come from the germline V gene. V lost 4 bases and J 10 bases, leaving 16 bases between the germline ends.